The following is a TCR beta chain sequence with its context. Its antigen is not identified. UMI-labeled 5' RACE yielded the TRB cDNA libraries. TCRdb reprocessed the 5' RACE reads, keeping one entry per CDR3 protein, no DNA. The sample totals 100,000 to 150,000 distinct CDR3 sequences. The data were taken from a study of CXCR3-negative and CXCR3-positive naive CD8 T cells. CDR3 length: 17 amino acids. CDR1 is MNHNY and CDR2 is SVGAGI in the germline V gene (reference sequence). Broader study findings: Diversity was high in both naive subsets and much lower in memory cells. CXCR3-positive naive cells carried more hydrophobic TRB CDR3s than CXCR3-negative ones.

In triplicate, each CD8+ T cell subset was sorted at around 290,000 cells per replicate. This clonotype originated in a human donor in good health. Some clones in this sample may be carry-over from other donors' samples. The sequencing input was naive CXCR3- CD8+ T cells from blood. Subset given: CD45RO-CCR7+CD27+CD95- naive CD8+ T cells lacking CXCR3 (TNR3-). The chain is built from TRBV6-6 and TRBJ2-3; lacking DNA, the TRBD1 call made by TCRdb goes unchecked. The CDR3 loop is CASSYLSGTGASDTQYF.